One sample yielded the 16 T cell receptor beta chains listed below, sequenced in a study of CD8+CD57+ T cells in acquired aplastic anemia. Flow cytometry had shown expanded CD8+CD57+ cells in the patients chosen for sequencing. Genomic DNA, serving as template, underwent TCR beta VDJ and CDR3 profiling. TCRdb re-called the reads with MiXCR, one entry per CDR3 protein. The repertoire holds about 250,000 distinct CDR3 sequences, with approximately 45% as singletons. Sequenced input: sorted CD4+, CD8+, or CD8+CD57+ T cells (not recorded which) from PBMCs. The receptors here all came from a human donor with aplastic anemia.

The chain carries TRBV7-6 and TRBJ1-1, with 8 positions matching TRBD1. The CDR3 consists of 16 residues. Looked up from germline, CDR1 is SGHVS and CDR2 is FNYEAQ. V lost 4 bases and J lost 5; bases outside the gene matches: 12. CDR3 coding DNA: TGTGCCAGCAGCTCCTACTCGACAGGGGATGTAACTGAAGCTTTCTTT. This translates into CASSSYSTGDVTEAFF. Together with reference TRBV7-6 and TRBJ1-1, the CDR3 gives the full variable domain: GAGVSQSPRYKVTKRGQDVALRCDPISGHVSLYWYRQALGQGPEFLTYFNYEAQQDKSGLPNDRFSAERPEGSISTLTIQRTEQRDSAMYRCASSSYSTGDVTEAFFGQGTRLTVV.

This clonotype occurred many times. CDR3 amino acids: CASSYSRGRDTQYF. The CDR3 coding sequence is TGTGCCAGCAGTTACTCCAGGGGGAGGGATACGCAGTATTTT. This chain links TRBV6-5 with TRBJ2-3; maybe TRBD1 (7 bases). The CDR3 has 14 residues. V lost 0 bases and J lost 6, with 10 bases in between. Germline CDR1 reads MNHEY; CDR2 reads SVGAGI.

Concerning this clonotype: At one end the junction does not follow the germline gene, possibly because of a read error. The chain is built from TRBV19 and TRBJ2-7; D possibly corresponds to TRBD2 (5 bases). The length of the CDR3 is 12 residues. CDR1 and CDR2 from the germline V gene are LNHDA and SQIVND (reference sequence). The CDR3 loop is CASAGLTYEQHF. As DNA, the CDR3 is TGTGCCAGCGCCGGACTGACCTACGAGCAGCACTTC.

V and J are TRBV7-9 and TRBJ2-3; no clear D gene. Germline V gene data show CDR1 as SEHNR and CDR2 as FQNEAQ (reference sequence). CDR3 size: 11 residues. V was clipped by 3 bases and J by 11 bases, with 9 bases between them. CDR3 in amino acids: CASSLVNEQYF. The CDR3 coding sequence is TGTGCCAGCAGCTTGGTCAATGAGCAGTATTTT.

This clonotype was observed a few times. This sequence joins TRBV20-1 and TRBJ2-7; 13 nucleotides agree with TRBD2. The CDR3 spans 13 residues. V dropped 7 bases and J dropped 2; count of bases not matched to a gene: 2. Germline V gene data show CDR1 as DFQATT and CDR2 as SNEGSKA (reference sequence). Written as DNA, the CDR3 is TGCAGTGTTGGGACTAGCGGGACCTACGAGCAGTACTTC. Translating it yields CSVGTSGTYEQYF.

This clonotype has ten or more counts. The genes are TRBV24-1 and TRBJ1-2; the D is unclear. V was cut by 0 bases and J by 12 bases, with 10 bases left in between. CDR3 length equals 12 residues. CDR1 and CDR2 (germline): KGHDR, SFDVKD. CDR3 amino acids: CATSDLRGFNTF. The DNA for the CDR3 is TGTGCCACCAGTGATTTGCGAGGGTTCAACACCTTC.

This clonotype has a single count. The chain employs TRBV20-1 and TRBJ2-7, with D uncertain. Trimming stripped 2 bases from V and 2 bases from J, with 7 bases between. Germline V gene lookup returns CDR1 DFQATT and CDR2 SNEGSKA (reference sequence). There are 12 residues in the CDR3. CDR3 coding DNA: TGCAGTGCTAGAAGACCCACCTACGAGCAGTACTTC. Protein product: CSARRPTYEQYF.

The J gene is TRBJ2-5, the V gene TRBV20-1; D is unresolved. The ends were cut back, 5 bases at V and 2 bases at J, with 12 bases in the middle. The CDR3 contains 13 residues. CDR1 and CDR2 from the germline V gene are DFQATT and SNEGSKA (reference sequence). CDR3 in amino acids: CSAGDGVQETQYF. The CDR3, as DNA: TGCAGTGCTGGTGACGGTGTTCAAGAGACCCAGTACTTC.

This chain connects TRBV11-1 to TRBJ2-1; unclear D gene. The CDR3 length is 11 residues. Trimming stripped 3 bases from V and 12 bases from J, with 9 bases between. CDR1 is SGHAT, CDR2 FQDESV, per germline (reference sequence). CDR3 nucleotides: TGTGCCAGCAGCTTTCTTTCCCCGCAGTTCTTC. It is translated as CASSFLSPQFF.

Many counts were recorded for this clonotype. This chain joins TRBV7-9 and TRBJ2-1; 10 positions agree with TRBD2. The length of the CDR3 is 18 residues. Germline assignment: CDR1 SEHNR and CDR2 FQNEAQ (reference sequence). V lost 5 bases and J lost 4; bases outside the gene matches: 14. The CDR3 sequence is CASSHSLGTSESYNEQFF. The CDR3 nucleotides read TGTGCCAGCAGCCACTCCCTCGGGACTAGCGAGAGTTACAATGAGCAGTTCTTC.

This clonotype was recorded at least ten times. V usage is TRBV19 and J usage is TRBJ2-1, with 10 bases fitting TRBD1. With 3 bases clipped from V and 7 bases from J, the junction kept 0 bases outside the gene matches. Germline-derived CDR1 and CDR2 are LNHDA and SQIVND (reference sequence). There are 13 residues in the CDR3. DNA for the CDR3: TGTGCCAGTAGTATGGGACAGGGGAATGAGCAGTTCTTC. It encodes CASSMGQGNEQFF.

The chain joins TRBV19 to TRBJ1-6; D not resolved. This CDR3 spans 14 amino acids. Germline V gives CDR1 LNHDA, CDR2 SQIVND (reference sequence). V dropped 5 bases and J dropped 11 bases, with 16 bases sitting between them. The CDR3, as DNA: TGTGCCAGTAGTGCCACCTCTAGTCGGACACCCCTCCACTTT. Encoded protein: CASSATSSRTPLHF.

The gene calls are TRBV10-3 and TRBJ2-1; possible D gene TRBD1, 5 bases. The CDR3 is made up of 13 amino acids. Trimming removed 7 bases at V and 7 bases at J, with 14 bases between. Germline CDR1 reads ENHRY; CDR2 reads SYGVKD. CDR3 region: CAIKGAGFNEQFF. CDR3 nucleotide sequence: TGTGCCATCAAAGGTGCAGGGTTTAATGAGCAGTTCTTC.

This clonotype was counted ten times or more. The chain links TRBV7-9 to TRBJ2-7; no firm D call. The CDR3 extends over 13 amino acids. V was cut by 5 bases and J by 2 bases, with 10 bases left in between. Germline V CDR1 and CDR2: SEHNR, FQNEAQ (reference sequence). The CDR3 region has the DNA TGTGCCAGCAGCCCCCCTCGGCCCTACGAGCAGTACTTC. Amino acids: CASSPPRPYEQYF.

This chain connects TRBV20-1 to TRBJ2-7; D unresolved. Matching the DNA end better, TRBJ2-1 makes the J call doubtful. In germline, CDR1 is DFQATT, CDR2 SNEGSKA (reference sequence). The CDR3 sequence is 16 residues long. The CDR3 here is CSARVALSPQYNEQFF. The CDR3 nucleotides are TGCAGTGCTAGAGTCGCACTTAGCCCCCAATACAATGAGCAGTTCTTC.

This chain links TRBV7-9 with TRBJ1-2; TRBD1 might be the D (5 bases). V was clipped by 0 bases and J by 0 bases, with 11 bases between them. The CDR3 extends over 16 amino acids. The germline V gene encodes CDR1 SEHNR and CDR2 FQNEAQ (reference sequence). DNA of the CDR3: TGTGCCAGCAGCTTAGCGTTGACAGCCGCTAACTATGGCTACACCTTC. Encoded protein: CASSLALTAANYGYTF.